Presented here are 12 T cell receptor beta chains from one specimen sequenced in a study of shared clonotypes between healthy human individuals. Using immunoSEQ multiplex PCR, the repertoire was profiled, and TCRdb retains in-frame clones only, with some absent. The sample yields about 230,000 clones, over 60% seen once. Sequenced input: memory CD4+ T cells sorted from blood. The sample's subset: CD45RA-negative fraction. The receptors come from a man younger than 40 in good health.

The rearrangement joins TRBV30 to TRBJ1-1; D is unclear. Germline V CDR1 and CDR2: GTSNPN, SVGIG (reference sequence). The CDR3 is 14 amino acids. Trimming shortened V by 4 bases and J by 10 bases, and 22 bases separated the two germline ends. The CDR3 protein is CAWNLRGGRPSAFF. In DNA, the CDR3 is TGTGCCTGGAACCTACGTGGCGGACGACCATCAGCTTTCTTT.

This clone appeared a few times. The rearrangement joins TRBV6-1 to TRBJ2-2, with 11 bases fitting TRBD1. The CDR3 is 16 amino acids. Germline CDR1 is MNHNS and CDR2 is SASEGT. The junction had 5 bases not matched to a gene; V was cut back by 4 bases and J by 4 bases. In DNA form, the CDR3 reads TGTGCCAGCAGTGTAGGACAGGGGGCGGGCACCGGGGAGCTGTTTTTT. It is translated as CASSVGQGAGTGELFF.

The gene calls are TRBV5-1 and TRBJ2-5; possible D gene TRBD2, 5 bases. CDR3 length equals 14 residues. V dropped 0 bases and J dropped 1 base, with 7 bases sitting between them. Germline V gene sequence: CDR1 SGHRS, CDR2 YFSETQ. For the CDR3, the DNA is TGCGCCAGCAGCTTGGTAGCGTTCCAAGAGACCCAGTACTTC. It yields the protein CASSLVAFQETQYF.

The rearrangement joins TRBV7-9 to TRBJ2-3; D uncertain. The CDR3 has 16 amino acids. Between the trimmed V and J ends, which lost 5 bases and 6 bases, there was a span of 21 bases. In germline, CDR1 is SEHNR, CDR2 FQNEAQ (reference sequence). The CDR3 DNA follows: TGTGCCAGCAGCCGTGGTGGAAGAATCTCGCCGGATACGCAGTATTTT. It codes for CASSRGGRISPDTQYF. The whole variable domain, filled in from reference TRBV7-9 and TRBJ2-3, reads DTGVSQNPRHKITKRGQNVTFRCDPISEHNRLYWYRQTLGQGPEFLTYFQNEAQLEKSRLLSDRFSAERPKGSFSTLEIQRTEQGDSAMYLCASSRGGRISPDTQYFGPGTRLTVL.

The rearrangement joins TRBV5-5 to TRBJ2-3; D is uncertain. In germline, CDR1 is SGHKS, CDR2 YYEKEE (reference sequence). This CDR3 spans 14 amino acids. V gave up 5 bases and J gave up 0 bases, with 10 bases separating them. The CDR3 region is CASRVAASTDTQYF. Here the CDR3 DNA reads TGTGCCAGCAGGGTGGCAGCTAGCACAGATACGCAGTATTTT.

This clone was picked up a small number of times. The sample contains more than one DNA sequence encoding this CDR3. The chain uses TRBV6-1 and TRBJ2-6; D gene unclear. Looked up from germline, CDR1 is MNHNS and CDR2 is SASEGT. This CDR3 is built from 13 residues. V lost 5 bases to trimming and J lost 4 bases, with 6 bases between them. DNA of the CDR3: TGTGCCAGCAGTTTCTCCGGGGCCAACGTCCTGACTTTC. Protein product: CASSFSGANVLTF.

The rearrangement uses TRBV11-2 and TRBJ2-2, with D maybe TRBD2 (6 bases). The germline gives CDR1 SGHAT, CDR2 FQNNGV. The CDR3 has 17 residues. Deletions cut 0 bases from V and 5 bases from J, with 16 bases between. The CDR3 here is CASSLEVTGSRTGELFF. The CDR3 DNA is TGTGCCAGCAGCTTAGAGGTCACCGGGAGTAGGACCGGGGAGCTGTTTTTT.

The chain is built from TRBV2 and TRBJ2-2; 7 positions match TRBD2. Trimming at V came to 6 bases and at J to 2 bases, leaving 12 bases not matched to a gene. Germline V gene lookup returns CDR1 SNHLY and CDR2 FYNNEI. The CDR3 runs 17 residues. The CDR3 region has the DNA TGTGCCAGCAGCCCGGGGATCGAGCGGGATAACACCGGGGAGCTGTTTTTT. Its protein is CASSPGIERDNTGELFF.

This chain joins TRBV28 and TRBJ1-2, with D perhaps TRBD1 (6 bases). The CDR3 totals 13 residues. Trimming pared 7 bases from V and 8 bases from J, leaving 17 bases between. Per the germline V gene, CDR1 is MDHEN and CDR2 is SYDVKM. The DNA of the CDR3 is TGTGCCAGCACCGGGTTGGGGGCTATGGGCTACACCTTC. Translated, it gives CASTGLGAMGYTF.

CDR3 nucleotides: TGTGCCAGTAGTATAGGTCCGACATTCGGCACTGAAGCTTTCTTT. It translates to CASSIGPTFGTEAFF. The chain uses TRBV19 and TRBJ1-1; D gene unclear. V dropped 1 base and J dropped 4 bases, with 13 bases sitting between them. Germline assignment: CDR1 LNHDA and CDR2 SQIVND (reference sequence). The CDR3 has 15 amino acids.

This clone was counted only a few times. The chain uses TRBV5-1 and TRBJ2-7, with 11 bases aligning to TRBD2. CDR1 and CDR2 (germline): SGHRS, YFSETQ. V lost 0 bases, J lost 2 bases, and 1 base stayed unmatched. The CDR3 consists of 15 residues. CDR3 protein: CASSLDSGRAYEQYF. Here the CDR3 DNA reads TGCGCCAGCAGCTTGGATAGCGGGAGGGCCTACGAGCAGTACTTC.

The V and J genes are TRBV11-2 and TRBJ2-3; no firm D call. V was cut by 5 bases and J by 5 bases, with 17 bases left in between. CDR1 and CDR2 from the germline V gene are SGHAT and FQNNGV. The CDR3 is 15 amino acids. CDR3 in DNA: TGTGCCAGCAGCCCAAGTGCATGGGCACGAGATACGCAGTATTTT. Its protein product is CASSPSAWARDTQYF. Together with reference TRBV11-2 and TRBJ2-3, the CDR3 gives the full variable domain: EAGVAQSPRYKIIEKRQSVAFWCNPISGHATLYWYQQILGQGPKLLIQFQNNGVVDDSQLPKDRFSAERLKGVDSTLKIQPAKLEDSAVYLCASSPSAWARDTQYFGPGTRLTVL.